Below are 27 T cell receptor beta chains sequenced from a single sample in a study of blood T cell repertoires in COVID-19. The assay was immunoSEQ multiplex PCR, and TCRdb's table has in-frame clones only and misses some. The sample records 250,000 or so clones, around 88% being singletons. Sequences were obtained from PBMCs or T cells enriched from blood (not recorded which). The receptors originated from a woman aged 40 to 50 with acute COVID-19.

The chain is built from TRBV7-2 and TRBJ1-1; 7 positions match TRBD1. V dropped 5 bases and J dropped 2; count of bases not matched to a gene: 2. Per the germline V gene, CDR1 is SGHTA and CDR2 is FQGNSA. The CDR3 contains 13 residues. CDR3 nucleotides: TGTGCCAGCAGCAAGGGGGCCAACACTGAAGCTTTCTTT. As protein: CASSKGANTEAFF.

This chain links TRBV9 with TRBJ2-3; 9 bases are a match to TRBD2. Germline V gene data show CDR1 as SGDLS and CDR2 as YYNGEE. This CDR3 contains 17 residues. With V trimmed by 1 base and J by 1 base, 7 bases remained unmatched. The CDR3 spells CASSVYAGGPGTDTQYF. CDR3 bases: TGTGCCAGCAGCGTATATGCGGGGGGGCCCGGCACAGATACGCAGTATTTT.

The chain has TRBV18 and TRBJ1-4; D unclear. Per the germline V gene, CDR1 is KGHSH and CDR2 is LQKENI. With 4 bases removed from V and 2 bases from J, the gap between germline ends came to 14 bases. This CDR3 contains 16 residues. DNA of the CDR3: TGTGCCAGCTCACTCGAAGGCGGCGGGACTAATGAAAAACTGTTTTTT. Protein: CASSLEGGGTNEKLFF.

V is TRBV27 and J is TRBJ1-2, with 9 bases matching TRBD1. The CDR3 covers 15 residues. CDR1 and CDR2 (germline): MNHEY, SMNVEV (reference sequence). V trimming: 6 bases; J trimming: 4 bases; junction bases outside the gene matches: 9. Written as DNA, the CDR3 is TGTGCCAGCAGAAAAACAGGGGGCTTGGCCTATGGCTACACCTTC. Amino acid sequence: CASRKTGGLAYGYTF.

The chain joins TRBV6-1 to TRBJ2-6, with a tentative D call TRBD2 (6 bases). V was trimmed by 4 bases and J by 3 bases, leaving 13 bases between them. Germline CDR1 reads MNHNS; CDR2 reads SASEGT. This CDR3 has 16 residues. This CDR3 is CASSVGTGGGANVLTF. In DNA form, the CDR3 reads TGTGCCAGCAGTGTCGGGACCGGGGGTGGGGCCAACGTCCTGACTTTC.

The rearrangement joins TRBV2 to TRBJ2-1, with 8 nucleotides matching TRBD2. Germline V gene data show CDR1 as SNHLY and CDR2 as FYNNEI. The CDR3 covers 16 residues. V lost 7 bases and J lost 0; bases outside the gene matches: 8. This chain's CDR3 is CASNREGAGSYNEQFF. In DNA form, the CDR3 reads TGTGCCAGCAACCGGGAGGGCGCGGGCTCCTACAATGAGCAGTTCTTC.

This clone was observed once. V usage is TRBV5-4 and J usage is TRBJ2-7, with TRBD2 matching over 11 bases. The CDR3 totals 18 residues. The germline V gene has CDR1 SGHNT and CDR2 YYREEE (reference sequence). Trimming removed 4 bases from V and 0 bases from J; junction bases left unmatched: 12. The CDR3 DNA is TGTGCCAGCAGCGAGGGGGCTAGCGGGAGGTTCCTCTCCTACGAGCAGTACGTC. Protein sequence: CASSEGASGRFLSYEQYV.

This chain links TRBV11-2 with TRBJ1-2, with D possibly TRBD1 on 5 matching bases. This CDR3 is 13 amino acids long. The germline gives CDR1 SGHAT, CDR2 FQNNGV. The V and J ends lost 1 base and 3 bases respectively, with 6 bases between them. In DNA form, the CDR3 reads TGTGCCAGCAGCTTAGGACAGTACTATGGCTACACCTTC. The encoded protein is CASSLGQYYGYTF. The full variable domain, its missing parts supplied by reference TRBV11-2 and TRBJ1-2, is EAGVAQSPRYKIIEKRQSVAFWCNPISGHATLYWYQQILGQGPKLLIQFQNNGVVDDSQLPKDRFSAERLKGVDSTLKIQPAKLEDSAVYLCASSLGQYYGYTFGSGTRLTVV.

V gene TRBV18 combines with J gene TRBJ2-3; tentatively, D is TRBD2 (5 bases). This CDR3 is 14 amino acids long. Germline V CDR1 and CDR2: KGHSH, LQKENI. V was pared by 2 bases and J by 3 bases, with 9 bases between. CDR3 nucleotides: TGTGCCAGCTCACCAATAACGGGAACAGATACGCAGTATTTT. It specifies CASSPITGTDTQYF. The full variable domain, rest sourced from reference TRBV18 and TRBJ2-3, is NAGVMQNPRHLVRRRGQEARLRCSPMKGHSHVYWYRQLPEEGLKFMVYLQKENIIDESGMPKERFSAEFPKEGPSILRIQQVVRGDSAAYFCASSPITGTDTQYFGPGTRLTVL.

The CDR3, as DNA: TGTGCCAGCAGTTGGCTAGCGGGAGGGGACGAGCAGTACGTC. This codes for CASSWLAGGDEQYV. This chain joins TRBV2 and TRBJ2-7; 12 bases line up with TRBD2. Per germline, CDR1 SNHLY and CDR2 FYNNEI. The CDR3 contains 14 residues. Germline trimming cut 5 bases from V and 5 bases from J; bases unmatched to any gene: 4.

This chain connects TRBV2 to TRBJ2-5, with TRBD2 matching 7 bases. The CDR3 totals 15 residues. The trim removed 1 base at V and 1 base at J, leaving 3 bases unmatched. Germline V gene data show CDR1 as SNHLY and CDR2 as FYNNEI. Here the CDR3 DNA reads TGTGCCAGCAGTGAAGGGGGAGGGACCCAAGAGACCCAGTACTTC. Translated, it gives CASSEGGGTQETQYF.

This clone was detected only once. The rearrangement joins TRBV4-3 to TRBJ1-3, with 8 bases identical to TRBD1. Germline V gives CDR1 LGHNA, CDR2 YSLEER. The CDR3 extends over 17 amino acids. V was clipped by 0 bases and J by 3 bases; unmatched bases: 7. The CDR3 spells CASSQDPPGGLGNTIYF. The CDR3 DNA sequence: TGCGCCAGCAGCCAAGATCCTCCAGGGGGCCTTGGAAACACCATATATTTT.

The chain combines TRBV14 with TRBJ2-3; D is possibly TRBD1 (5 bases). Germline loops: CDR1 SGHDN, CDR2 FVKESK. CDR3 length: 14 residues. V was pared by 6 bases and J by 8 bases, with 18 bases between. In DNA form, the CDR3 reads TGTGCCAGCAGTCCCAGGGTACGATCCGGTACGCAGTATTTT. It translates to CASSPRVRSGTQYF.

The chain employs TRBV7-2 and TRBJ1-6; 8 positions agree with TRBD1. The V and J ends lost 3 bases and 6 bases, in that order; junction bases with no gene match: 1. The CDR3 contains 14 residues. From germline, CDR1 is SGHTA and CDR2 FQGNSA. CDR3 amino acids: CASSFDRGNSPLHF. DNA for the CDR3: TGTGCCAGCAGCTTTGACAGGGGTAATTCACCCCTCCACTTT.

V usage is TRBV5-1 and J usage is TRBJ2-3; D is unresolved. This CDR3 is built from 15 residues. The germline V and J ends were trimmed by 3 bases and 1 base, with 12 bases remaining between them. From germline, CDR1 is SGHRS and CDR2 YFSETQ. As DNA, the CDR3 is TGCGCCAGCAGCTCCTTCTCCTCCGGCACAGATACGCAGTATTTT. Translating gives CASSSFSSGTDTQYF.

The rearrangement joins TRBV29-1 to TRBJ2-1; D not certain. The V end lost 0 bases, the J end lost 0 bases, and 15 bases lay between the germline ends. From germline, CDR1 is SQVTM and CDR2 ANQGSEA. The CDR3 sequence is 17 residues long. In DNA, the CDR3 is TGCAGCGTTGAAGATGATGGTTCCCCGAGCTCCTACAATGAGCAGTTCTTC. Protein: CSVEDDGSPSSYNEQFF.

The sample holds a few counts of this clone. The chain links TRBV15 to TRBJ1-2; D call uncertain. Per germline, CDR1 LNHNV and CDR2 YYDKDF (reference sequence). CDR3 length: 17 residues. V was trimmed by 0 bases and J by 3 bases, leaving 17 bases between them. The chain's CDR3 is CATSRDRVITDDYGYTF. DNA for the CDR3: TGTGCCACCAGCAGAGATCGAGTTATAACAGATGACTATGGCTACACCTTC.

CDR3 protein: CASSERSARGNEQFF. DNA for the CDR3: TGTGCCAGCAGTGAAAGGAGTGCGCGCGGCAATGAGCAGTTCTTC. This chain connects TRBV2 to TRBJ2-1; no definite D call. The CDR3 totals 15 residues. CDR1 is SNHLY, CDR2 FYNNEI, per germline. The V gene lost 2 bases and the J gene lost 6 bases, with 14 bases spanning the gap.

CDR3 amino acids: CASSPAQGAGSYNEQFF. CDR3 bases: TGTGCCAGCTCACCAGCACAGGGGGCAGGCTCCTACAATGAGCAGTTCTTC. V and J are TRBV18 and TRBJ2-1; TRBD1 matches 9 bases. CDR1 is KGHSH and CDR2 is LQKENI in the germline V gene. The CDR3 spans 17 residues. The V gene end was trimmed by 2 bases and the J gene end by 0 bases; junction bases not matched to a gene: 5.

The CDR3 coding sequence is TGTGCCAGTAGTTCGCCGGGGGGTCAGCCCCAGCATTTT. This encodes CASSSPGGQPQHF. V and J are TRBV19 and TRBJ1-5, with TRBD1 as a possible D gene (5 bases). From germline, CDR1 is LNHDA and CDR2 SQIVND (reference sequence). The V end lost 5 bases, the J end lost 6 bases, and 11 bases lay between the germline ends. The CDR3 spans 13 residues.

This sequence joins TRBV25-1 and TRBJ2-5; maybe TRBD1 (6 bases). This CDR3 contains 13 residues. The V gene's germline CDR1 is MGHDK and CDR2 SYGVNS. V was shortened by 3 bases and J by 4 bases, with 9 bases between the two germline ends. As DNA, the CDR3 is TGTGCCAGCAGTGAGGGGGCCCCAGAGACCCAGTACTTC. Translating it yields CASSEGAPETQYF.

The chain carries TRBV18 and TRBJ2-7; D unclear. Germline lookup yields CDR1 KGHSH and CDR2 LQKENI. V lost 3 bases and J 5 bases, leaving 17 bases between the germline ends. This CDR3 comprises 15 residues. The CDR3 here is CASSPLRGDPHEQYF. The CDR3 DNA reads as TGTGCCAGCTCACCCCTCCGCGGAGATCCCCACGAGCAGTACTTC. Variable domain in full (rest from reference TRBV18 and TRBJ2-7): NAGVMQNPRHLVRRRGQEARLRCSPMKGHSHVYWYRQLPEEGLKFMVYLQKENIIDESGMPKERFSAEFPKEGPSILRIQQVVRGDSAAYFCASSPLRGDPHEQYFGPGTRLTVT.

The chain combines TRBV9 with TRBJ2-3, with D perhaps TRBD2 (6 bases). Trimming left V 7 bases short and J 2 bases short, with 14 bases between. The CDR3 spans 14 residues. CDR1 SGDLS and CDR2 YYNGEE come from the germline V gene. CDR3 nucleotides: TGTGCCAGCGCGGGGCTAGCAGCCACAGATACGCAGTATTTT. Translating it yields CASAGLAATDTQYF. Looking up the rest from reference TRBV9 and TRBJ2-3 gives the full variable domain: DSGVTQTPKHLITATGQRVTLRCSPRSGDLSVYWYQQSLDQGLQFLIQYYNGEERAKGNILERFSAQQFPDLHSELNLSSLELGDSALYFCASAGLAATDTQYFGPGTRLTVL.

This clone has only one observation. V is TRBV24-1 and J is TRBJ2-2; unclear D gene. Trimming took off 4 bases at V and 7 bases at J, with 6 bases between the two ends. CDR3 size: 12 residues. Germline-derived CDR1 and CDR2 are KGHDR and SFDVKD. The CDR3 sequence is CATSESIGELFF. The CDR3, as DNA: TGTGCCACCAGTGAGTCAATCGGGGAGCTGTTTTTT.

The chain is built from TRBV18 and TRBJ2-2; 7 bases fit TRBD1. The CDR3 is made up of 16 amino acids. J was trimmed by 4 bases and V by 3 bases; bases with no gene match: 8. Per the germline V gene, CDR1 is KGHSH and CDR2 is LQKENI. CDR3 sequence: CASSPLIYRGTGELFF. CDR3 nucleotides: TGTGCCAGCTCACCCCTAATATACAGGGGCACCGGGGAGCTGTTTTTT.

This sequence joins TRBV11-3 and TRBJ2-6; D may be TRBD2 (5 bases). The CDR3 loop spans 17 amino acids. Trimming took off 3 bases at V and 0 bases at J, with 12 bases between the two ends. The V gene's germline CDR1 is SGHNT and CDR2 YENEEA. This CDR3 reads CASSFGVAGSGANVLTF. The DNA of the CDR3 is TGTGCCAGCAGCTTCGGGGTGGCCGGCTCTGGGGCCAACGTCCTGACTTTC. Filled out from reference TRBV11-3 and TRBJ2-6, the complete variable domain reads EAGVVQSPRYKIIEKKQPVAFWCNPISGHNTLYWYLQNLGQGPELLIRYENEEAVDDSQLPKDRFSAERLKGVDSTLKIQPAELGDSAVYLCASSFGVAGSGANVLTFGAGSRLTVL.

This chain connects TRBV9 to TRBJ1-1, with 8 bases fitting TRBD1. Germline values: CDR1 SGDLS, CDR2 YYNGEE. V lost 2 bases and J lost 4; bases outside the gene matches: 10. The CDR3 totals 16 residues. The CDR3 nucleotides are TGTGCCAGCAGCGTCGGGCAGGGGGCGCCGGGCACTGAAGCTTTCTTT. Encoded protein: CASSVGQGAPGTEAFF. The entire variable domain, with the rest obtained from reference TRBV9 and TRBJ1-1, is as follows: DSGVTQTPKHLITATGQRVTLRCSPRSGDLSVYWYQQSLDQGLQFLIQYYNGEERAKGNILERFSAQQFPDLHSELNLSSLELGDSALYFCASSVGQGAPGTEAFFGQGTRLTVV.